A single sample gave rise to the 11 T cell receptor beta chains below, sequenced in a study of cytomegalovirus exposure and HLA in healthy donors. Primers: 60 Vbeta forward and 13 Jbeta reverse. Profiled with immunoSEQ multiplex PCR; TCRdb holds only in-frame clones, not every one. There are roughly 160,000 clones in the sample; roughly 77% occur only once, and less than 2.5% lies in the top ten. Input material: PBMCs. These receptor sequences come from a man aged 50 to 60 in good health and CMV-seropositive.

The rearrangement links TRBV29-1 to TRBJ1-2; possible D gene TRBD1, 6 bases. The CDR3 runs 15 residues. Germline V gene sequence: CDR1 SQVTM, CDR2 ANQGSEA. Trimming pared 6 bases from V and 3 bases from J, leaving 20 bases between. The CDR3 sequence is CSVPAGGQEYYGYTF. The DNA of the CDR3 is TGCAGCGTCCCCGCCGGGGGGCAGGAGTACTATGGCTACACCTTC.

This rearrangement joins TRBV6-1 to TRBJ2-1; 7 nucleotides align to TRBD2. The CDR3 extends over 13 amino acids. Germline CDR1 reads MNHNS; CDR2 reads SASEGT. With V trimmed by 7 bases and J by 6 bases, 6 bases remained unmatched. This chain's CDR3 is CASITSVGNEQFF. For the CDR3, the DNA is TGTGCCAGCATTACTAGCGTTGGCAATGAGCAGTTCTTC.

This clone was seen more than once but under ten times. An end of the junction differs from the germline gene, which may be a read error. This chain links TRBV7-7 with TRBJ2-1; 8 bases agree with TRBD2. The germline gives CDR1 SSHAT, CDR2 FNYEAQ (reference sequence). The CDR3 is made up of 15 amino acids. Written as DNA, the CDR3 is TGTGCTAGCAGTTATAGCGGGGCCACATACAATGAGCAGTTCTTC. As protein: CASSYSGATYNEQFF.

The V and J genes are TRBV28 and TRBJ1-1; 9 nucleotides agree with TRBD1. Trimming cost V 4 bases and J 6 bases; bases outside gene matches: 15. The length of the CDR3 is 17 residues. The germline CDR1 and CDR2 sequences are MDHEN and SYDVKM. CDR3 DNA: TGTGCCAGCAGTTCCCCGATCGGGACAGGGTCGATGGCTGAAGCTTTCTTT. Encoded protein: CASSSPIGTGSMAEAFF.

The chain has TRBV2 and TRBJ2-7, with 11 bases lining up with TRBD1. The J segment lost 5 bases and the V segment lost 9 bases, leaving 12 bases of the junction unmatched. The CDR3 covers 15 residues. Germline-derived CDR1 and CDR2 are SNHLY and FYNNEI. For the CDR3, the DNA is TGTGCCAGTCAGAAAGCCGGGACAGGGGGTCACGAGCAGTACTTC. Translation gives CASQKAGTGGHEQYF. Looking up the rest from reference TRBV2 and TRBJ2-7 gives the full variable domain: EPEVTQTPSHQVTQMGQEVILRCVPISNHLYFYWYRQILGQKVEFLVSFYNNEISEKSEIFDDQFSVERPDGSNFTLKIRSTKLEDSAMYFCASQKAGTGGHEQYFGPGTRLTVT.

The sample holds a few counts of this clone. The gene calls are TRBV7-6 and TRBJ2-5; 11 positions agree with TRBD2. Unmatched junction bases numbered 11, after V lost 4 bases and J lost 4 bases. Germline assignment: CDR1 SGHVS and CDR2 FNYEAQ. The length of the CDR3 is 17 residues. CDR3 residues: CASSSLRLAGTLETQYF. The CDR3 DNA reads as TGTGCCAGCAGCTCTCTAAGACTAGCGGGGACCTTAGAGACCCAGTACTTC.

This clone appeared a few times. The chain employs TRBV7-9 and TRBJ2-3, with a possible D match to TRBD2 (5 bases). CDR3 length equals 18 residues. Germline-derived CDR1 and CDR2 are SEHNR and FQNEAQ (reference sequence). The V end lost 1 base, the J end lost 2 bases, and 19 bases lay between the germline ends. The DNA of the CDR3 is TGTGCCAGCAGCTTAGACGCTAGCCGGGCCCTACCCACAGATACGCAGTATTTT. Translating it yields CASSLDASRALPTDTQYF.

The chain recombines TRBV5-1 with TRBJ1-1, with unresolved D. Trimming shortened V by 2 bases and J by 0 bases, and 8 bases separated the two germline ends. CDR1 SGHRS and CDR2 YFSETQ come from the germline V gene. CDR3 length: 14 amino acids. Written as DNA, the CDR3 is TGCGCCAGCAGCTTTGGCATCTTGAACACTGAAGCTTTCTTT. It specifies CASSFGILNTEAFF.

This chain joins TRBV19 and TRBJ2-7, with D hard to call. The V gene's germline CDR1 is LNHDA and CDR2 SQIVND (reference sequence). CDR3 length equals 15 residues. Deletions cut 5 bases from V and 0 bases from J, with 14 bases between. The CDR3 region has the DNA TGTGCCAGTAGTCTATCAGGTGAAAGCTCCTACGAGCAGTACTTC. Residues: CASSLSGESSYEQYF.

This chain links TRBV19 with TRBJ2-1; 7 nucleotides agree with TRBD1. There are 16 residues in the CDR3. The germline V gene has CDR1 LNHDA and CDR2 SQIVND (reference sequence). V shed 3 bases and J 4 bases; nucleotides not matched to a gene: 9. The CDR3 sequence is CASSMEAGGRYNEQFF. For the CDR3, the DNA is TGTGCCAGTAGTATGGAGGCAGGGGGAAGATACAATGAGCAGTTCTTC.

This clone turned up a few times. This chain links TRBV14 with TRBJ1-4, with D perhaps TRBD1 (6 bases). Germline V CDR1 and CDR2: SGHDN, FVKESK. CDR3 length: 15 amino acids. V was cut by 0 bases and J by 6 bases, with 11 bases left in between. This CDR3 reads CASSQDLGQDEKLFF. In nucleotides, the CDR3 is TGTGCCAGCAGCCAAGATTTGGGACAAGATGAAAAACTGTTTTTT. The whole variable domain, filled in from reference TRBV14 and TRBJ1-4, reads EAGVTQFPSHSVIEKGQTVTLRCDPISGHDNLYWYRRVMGKEIKFLLHFVKESKQDESGMPNNRFLAERTGGTYSTLKVQPAELEDSGVYFCASSQDLGQDEKLFFGSGTQLSVL.